One T cell receptor beta chain is described in this entry. Per germline, CDR1 SGHRS and CDR2 YFSETQ. Trimming cost V 0 bases and J 4 bases, with 7 bases left between them. The CDR3 contains 13 residues. The table came from immunoSEQ multiplex PCR; TCRdb's copy has only in-frame clones and leaves some out. The sample shows tens of thousands of clones, 70% to 90% of them seen only once. All the patients suffered relapse after autologous stem cell transplantation, and brentuximab vedotin exposure differed. The data originate from a study of PD-1 blockade in classical Hodgkin lymphoma. As for the study in general: Patients were administered nivolumab (3 mg/kg intravenously) every 2 weeks.

The clonotype comes from a human donor with classical Hodgkin lymphoma. This rearrangement joins TRBV5-1 to TRBJ1-2; D ambiguous. The material was peripheral blood mononuclear cells (PBMCs), obtained before the second cycle of nivolumab. CDR3 sequence reads: CASSLDGVYGYTF. CDR3 bases: TGCGCCAGCAGCTTGGACGGGGTCTATGGCTACACCTTC.